A selection of T cell receptor beta chains follows, all from one sample in a study of CD8+CD57+ T cells in acquired aplastic anemia. Using its own MiXCR run on the reads, TCRdb lists one record per CDR3 protein. The data contain 200,000 to 300,000 distinct CDR3 sequences, 45% to 50% of them singletons. The sample was sorted CD4+, CD8+, or CD8+CD57+ T cells (not recorded which) from PBMCs. The receptors originated from a human donor with aplastic anemia. CDR3s include the opening cysteine and the closing phenylalanine or tryptophan. Each record gives: D gene, V gene, J gene, CDR3 protein. D genes are given only for firm matches.

>TRBD2|TRBV7-2|TRBJ2-3
CASSLVGGGPTDTQYF
>TRBD1|TRBV5-6|TRBJ2-2
CASSFKQGADGELFF
>TRBD1|TRBV14|TRBJ1-2
CASSQDGTGAGGYTF
>-|TRBV7-9|TRBJ2-4
CASSLVLGGARVAKNIQYF
>-|TRBV5-8|TRBJ2-7
CASAPGSNDYEQYF
>-|TRBV5-4|TRBJ2-7
CASSLSDGAGYEQYF
>-|TRBV9|TRBJ1-4
CASSVAGKNEKLFF
>-|TRBV6-5|TRBJ1-2
CASSYSAAGWGYTF
>TRBD1|TRBV7-9|TRBJ1-1
CASSSLRGGADTEAFF
>-|TRBV7-2|TRBJ1-6
CASSPGEYNSPLHF
>-|TRBV5-1|TRBJ2-1
CASSLSSYNEQFF
>-|TRBV4-2|TRBJ1-2
CASSQDNSLYYGYTF
>-|TRBV2|TRBJ1-2
CASSGRYRRYTF
>-|TRBV27|TRBJ2-1
CASSPGFFNEQFF
>TRBD2|TRBV7-9|TRBJ2-5
CASSRTSGGLQETQYF
>TRBD1|TRBV2|TRBJ2-3
CATPSGTGGADTQYF
>TRBD1|TRBV19|TRBJ1-5
CASSTTGGNQPQHF
>-|TRBV15|TRBJ2-1
CATSRVTPFRDEQFF
>-|TRBV19|TRBJ1-4
CASSMSGDEKLFF
>-|TRBV11-3|TRBJ2-2
CASSVKLQGRWSTGELSW
>TRBD1|TRBV24-1|TRBJ2-3
CATSDAGTGVTDTQYF
>-|TRBV2|TRBJ2-3
CASSSLGVTDTQYF
>-|TRBV7-4|TRBJ2-7
CASSCPGHYEQYF
>-|TRBV12-3/TRBV12-4|TRBJ1-3
CASTRRDRGNTIYF
>-|TRBV10-3|TRBJ1-1
CAIRWRENTEAFF
>TRBD1|TRBV20-1|TRBJ1-5
CSAKQGAYDNQPQHF
>-|TRBV7-9|TRBJ2-7
CASTTTDRYEQYF
>-|TRBV7-9|TRBJ1-3
CASSGHWAGAGNTIYF
>-|TRBV27|TRBJ1-2
CASSLNGGGLSGCTF
>-|TRBV12-3/TRBV12-4|TRBJ1-2
CASSHKFGYGYTF
>TRBD2|TRBV7-9|TRBJ2-2
CASSPPTSSPGELFF